A selection of T cell receptor beta chains follows, all from one sample in a study of shared clonotypes between healthy human individuals. Assay used: immunoSEQ multiplex PCR; TCRdb lists only in-frame clones, some missing. The table lists some 1.5 million clones, around 95% of them singletons, with roughly 1.2% in the top ten. Specimen: naive CD4+ T cells sorted from blood. These receptors were obtained from a man aged 30 to 45 in good health. Each CDR3 is given without its conserved first and last residue. Clone size is stated in some rows and not others, as once, few, many or a class when expanded.

size,J,V,CDR3
.,TRBJ2-2,TRBV9,ASSVFFAGTSGREHTGELF
.,TRBJ2-6,TRBV5-1,ASSLGDRALSGANVLT
.,TRBJ2-3,TRBV10-2,ASTWTSESTDTQY
.,TRBJ2-5,TRBV4-1,ASSQAGGPDGETQY
.,TRBJ1-2,TRBV28,ASRDDPSYGYT
.,TRBJ1-1,TRBV19,ASSPTGTVNTEAF
.,TRBJ2-2,TRBV27,ASSLTGGPVGELF
.,TRBJ2-7,TRBV10-2,ASKNPAYEQY
.,TRBJ1-5,TRBV6-1,ASTQGVGGQPQH
.,TRBJ2-1,TRBV4-3,ASSHHIVSGTSYNEQF
.,TRBJ2-7,TRBV18,AVASPLGEQY
.,TRBJ2-5,TRBV18,ASSPLDGGVGPGETQY
.,TRBJ2-2,TRBV6-4,ASSDSIRAGPSNNPSTGELF
.,TRBJ2-3,TRBV9,ASSVDREGTDTQY
.,TRBJ1-2,TRBV28,ASRKSGGDKGYT
.,TRBJ1-3,TRBV9,ASSVSQVAGNTIY
.,TRBJ2-5,TRBV6-5,ASSYGFQETQY
.,TRBJ2-7,TRBV28,ASSPRGPAHEQY
.,TRBJ2-3,TRBV25-1,ASSGQGSPQDTQY
.,TRBJ2-3,TRBV11-3,ASSLGGLGTDTQY
.,TRBJ2-2,TRBV5-1,ASSYDNSPGELF
.,TRBJ1-1,TRBV9,ASSVAPNTEAF
.,TRBJ2-7,TRBV28,ASSFLGTSGYEQY
.,TRBJ2-1,TRBV19,ASSPRTYNEQF
.,TRBJ1-2,TRBV6-5,ASSFGQGYGYT
.,TRBJ2-7,TRBV29-1,SVEGQGHYEQY
.,TRBJ1-2,TRBV15,ATSPPHLPRGSKGYT
.,TRBJ2-5,TRBV18,ASSPYQGRETQY
.,TRBJ2-1,TRBV6-6,ASSYRTGGRVEQF
.,TRBJ2-2,TRBV10-3,AISVGGQGSTGELF
.,TRBJ1-4,TRBV4-1,ASSRSGTGVTNEKLF
.,TRBJ2-3,TRBV27,ASSPTDSHTDTQY
.,TRBJ1-5,TRBV15,ATSRDSNTGVGNQPQH
.,TRBJ1-5,TRBV11-2,ASSLRTGGRSNQPQH
.,TRBJ2-7,TRBV7-2,ASSLAGNYEQY
.,TRBJ1-2,TRBV6-5,ASSYDQDFYGYT
.,TRBJ2-7,TRBV4-3,ASSQDPRAYEQY
.,TRBJ2-5,TRBV28,ASSRTGGGLETQY
.,TRBJ2-1,TRBV2,ASSERALGPNEQF
.,TRBJ2-7,TRBV5-4,ASSEGLAGVNEQY
.,TRBJ1-3,TRBV4-3,ASSQGRGRHSGNTIY
once,TRBJ2-7,TRBV6-5,ASSSTTREQY
.,TRBJ2-7,TRBV4-3,ASSQDTTSRNDYEQY
.,TRBJ2-2,TRBV11-2,ASSFLLAGVGTGELF
.,TRBJ2-3,TRBV6-5,ASSYGRTIGHTQY
.,TRBJ1-1,TRBV2,ASSGGVRTEAF
.,TRBJ2-1,TRBV4-3,ASSQDLAGGHYNEQF
.,TRBJ2-1,TRBV9,ASSVGSARSDEQF
.,TRBJ2-1,TRBV6-1,ASGAGRANEQF
.,TRBJ2-3,TRBV19,ASSQVADTQY
few,TRBJ2-3,TRBV5-4,ASSLTSGSTDTQY
.,TRBJ1-4,TRBV28,ASSFGDSNEKLF
once,TRBJ2-7,TRBV5-1,ASSLDIQGAGYEQY
.,TRBJ2-5,TRBV7-9,ASSAPGLATRTETQY
.,TRBJ2-2,TRBV5-4,ASSPYTSGRNTGELF
.,TRBJ2-7,TRBV28,ASSLGLGGPSLFEQY
.,TRBJ2-3,TRBV19,ASSLPGSGVTDTQY
.,TRBJ1-1,TRBV7-2,ASRGTGNTEAF
.,TRBJ2-4,TRBV18,ASSPSPSLGAPKNIQY
once,TRBJ1-5,TRBV19,ASSMMNQPQH